This entry describes one TCR beta chain. Antigen unknown. Libraries were prepared by immunoSEQ multiplex PCR; TCRdb keeps only in-frame clonotypes and omits some of them. The top ten clones hold approximately 1.2% of a sample with 120,000 or so clones, roughly 90% of them seen once. This CDR3 comprises 14 residues. The germline CDR1 and CDR2 sequences are SGHVS and FNYEAQ. The V and J ends lost 3 bases and 2 bases, in that order; junction bases with no gene match: 0. The data originate from a study of siplizumab effects on memory and regulatory T cells. Study observations and caveats: No functional test confirmed suppression by proliferating siplizumab-culture Tregs.

This rearrangement joins TRBV7-6 to TRBJ1-2, with TRBD1 matching over 10 bases. This receptor was taken from a human donor in good health. Material: CD4+ T cells sorted from blood. The CDR3 DNA sequence: TGTGCCAGCAGCTTGGACAGGGGGAACTATGGCTACACCTTC. Amino acids: CASSLDRGNYGYTF.